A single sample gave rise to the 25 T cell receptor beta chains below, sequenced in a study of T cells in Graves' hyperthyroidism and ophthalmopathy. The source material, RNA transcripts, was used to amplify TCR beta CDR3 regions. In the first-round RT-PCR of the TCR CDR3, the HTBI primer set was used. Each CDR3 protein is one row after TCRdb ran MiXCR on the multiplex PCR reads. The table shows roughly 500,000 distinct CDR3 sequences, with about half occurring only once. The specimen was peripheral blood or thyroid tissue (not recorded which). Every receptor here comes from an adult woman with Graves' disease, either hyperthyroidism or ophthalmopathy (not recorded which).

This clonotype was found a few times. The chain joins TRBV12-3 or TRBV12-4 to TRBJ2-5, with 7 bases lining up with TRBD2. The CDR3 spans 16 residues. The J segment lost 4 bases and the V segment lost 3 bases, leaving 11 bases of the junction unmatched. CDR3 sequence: CASSFQGLGGGETQYF. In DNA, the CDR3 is TGTGCCAGCAGTTTCCAAGGACTAGGAGGAGGAGAGACCCAGTACTTC.

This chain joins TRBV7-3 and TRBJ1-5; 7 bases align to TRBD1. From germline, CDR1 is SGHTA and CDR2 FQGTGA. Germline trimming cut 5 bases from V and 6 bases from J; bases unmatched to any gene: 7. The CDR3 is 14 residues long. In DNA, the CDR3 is TGTGCCAGCAGCCTCCAGGGGGGGGGTCAGCCCCAGCATTTT. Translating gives CASSLQGGGQPQHF.

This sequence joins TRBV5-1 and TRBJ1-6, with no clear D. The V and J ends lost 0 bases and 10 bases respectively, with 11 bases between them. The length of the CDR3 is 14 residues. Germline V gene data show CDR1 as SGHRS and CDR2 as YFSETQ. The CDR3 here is CASSLAWVNSPLHF. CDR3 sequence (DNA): TGCGCCAGCAGCTTGGCCTGGGTGAACTCACCCCTCCACTTT.

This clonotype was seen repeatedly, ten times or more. DNA for the CDR3: TGCAGCGTTGGGGACCCTCGAGGGGGAAACACCATATATTTT. Amino acid sequence: CSVGDPRGGNTIYF. The genes are TRBV29-1 and TRBJ1-3, with D maybe TRBD1 (5 bases). CDR1 and CDR2 from the germline V gene are SQVTM and ANQGSEA. Trimming pared 4 bases from V and 4 bases from J, leaving 14 bases between. The CDR3 sequence is 14 residues long.

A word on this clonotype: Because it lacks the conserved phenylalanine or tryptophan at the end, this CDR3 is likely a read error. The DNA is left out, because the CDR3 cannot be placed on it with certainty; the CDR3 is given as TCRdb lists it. The CDR3 protein is CASSIDRDRTSGANVLVL. This chain links TRBV7-8 with TRBJ2-6; no DNA check was done on the table's D call, TRBD1. Germline values: CDR1 SGHVS, CDR2 FQNEAQ. The CDR3 totals 18 residues, both ends included.

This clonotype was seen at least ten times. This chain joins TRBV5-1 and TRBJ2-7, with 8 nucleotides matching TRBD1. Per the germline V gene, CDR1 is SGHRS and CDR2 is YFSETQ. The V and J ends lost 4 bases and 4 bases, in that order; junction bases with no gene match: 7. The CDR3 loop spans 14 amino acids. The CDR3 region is CASSKRTGQYEQYF. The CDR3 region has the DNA TGCGCCAGCAGCAAAAGGACAGGGCAGTACGAGCAGTACTTC.

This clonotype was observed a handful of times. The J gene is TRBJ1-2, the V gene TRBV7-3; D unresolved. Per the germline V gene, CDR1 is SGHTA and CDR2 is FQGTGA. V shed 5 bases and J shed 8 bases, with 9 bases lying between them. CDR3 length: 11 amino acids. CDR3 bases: TGTGCCAGCAGCCCCGCGGGAGGCTACACCTTC. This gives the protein CASSPAGGYTF.

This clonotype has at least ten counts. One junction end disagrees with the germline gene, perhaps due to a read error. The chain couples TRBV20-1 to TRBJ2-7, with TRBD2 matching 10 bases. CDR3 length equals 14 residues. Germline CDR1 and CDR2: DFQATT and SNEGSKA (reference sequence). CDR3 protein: CSARESGRVYEQYF. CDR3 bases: TGCAGTGCCAGAGAAAGCGGGAGGGTCTACGAGCAGTACTTC.

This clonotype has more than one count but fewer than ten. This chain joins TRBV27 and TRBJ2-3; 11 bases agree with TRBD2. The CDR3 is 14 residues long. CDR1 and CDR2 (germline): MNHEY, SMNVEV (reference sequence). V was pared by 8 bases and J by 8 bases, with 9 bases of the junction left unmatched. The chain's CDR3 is CASGSSGRRGTQYF. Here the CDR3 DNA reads TGTGCCAGCGGATCTAGCGGGAGGAGGGGTACGCAGTATTTT.

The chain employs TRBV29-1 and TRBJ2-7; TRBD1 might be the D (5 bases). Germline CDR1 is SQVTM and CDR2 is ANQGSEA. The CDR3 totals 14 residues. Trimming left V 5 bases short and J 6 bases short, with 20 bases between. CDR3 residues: CSVKQGGSFGEQYF. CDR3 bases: TGCAGCGTTAAGCAGGGCGGTAGCTTTGGCGAGCAGTACTTC.

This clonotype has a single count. The CDR3 bases are TGCAGTGCTAGAGATCTGGGAAATCTACACAATGAGCAGTTCTTC. This sequence encodes CSARDLGNLHNEQFF. V gene TRBV20-1 combines with J gene TRBJ2-1, with D uncertain. Germline CDR1 is DFQATT and CDR2 is SNEGSKA (reference sequence). This CDR3 is 15 amino acids long. Trimming left V 0 bases short and J 5 bases short, with 14 bases between.

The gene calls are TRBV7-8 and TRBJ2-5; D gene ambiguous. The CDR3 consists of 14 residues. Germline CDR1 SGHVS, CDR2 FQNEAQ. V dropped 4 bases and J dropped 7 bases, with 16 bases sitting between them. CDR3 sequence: CASSYYDLIGTQYF. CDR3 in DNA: TGTGCCAGCAGCTACTACGACTTGATAGGGACCCAGTACTTC.

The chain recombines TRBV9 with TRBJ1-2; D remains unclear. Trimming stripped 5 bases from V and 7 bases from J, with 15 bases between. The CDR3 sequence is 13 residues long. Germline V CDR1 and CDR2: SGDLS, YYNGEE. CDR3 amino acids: CASSEPSGSGYTF. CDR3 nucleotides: TGTGCCAGCAGTGAGCCTAGCGGGAGTGGCTACACCTTC.

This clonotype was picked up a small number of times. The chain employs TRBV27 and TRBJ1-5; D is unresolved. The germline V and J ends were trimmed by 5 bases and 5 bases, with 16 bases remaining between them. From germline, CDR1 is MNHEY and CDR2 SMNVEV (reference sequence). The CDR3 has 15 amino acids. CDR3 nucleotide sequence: TGTGCCAGCAGTCCCCAAGTGCCAGCAGATCAGCCCCAGCATTTT. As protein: CASSPQVPADQPQHF.

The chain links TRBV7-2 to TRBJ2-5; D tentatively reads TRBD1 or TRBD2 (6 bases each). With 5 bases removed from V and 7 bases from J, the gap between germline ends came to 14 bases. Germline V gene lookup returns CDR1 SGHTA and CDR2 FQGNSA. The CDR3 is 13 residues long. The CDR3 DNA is TGTGCCAGCAGCCACCGGGGGCTAGGGACCCAGTACTTC. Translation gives CASSHRGLGTQYF.

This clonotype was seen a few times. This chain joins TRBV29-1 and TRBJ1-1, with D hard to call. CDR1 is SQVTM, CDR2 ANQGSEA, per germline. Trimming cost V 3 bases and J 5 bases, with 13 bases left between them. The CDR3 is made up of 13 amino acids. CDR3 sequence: CSVEDQVRTEAFF. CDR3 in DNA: TGCAGCGTTGAGGACCAGGTGAGGACTGAAGCTTTCTTT. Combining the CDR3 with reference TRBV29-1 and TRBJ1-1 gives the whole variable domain SAVISQKPSRDICQRGTSLTIQCQVDSQVTMMFWYRQQPGQSLTLIATANQGSEATYESGFVIDKFPISRPNLTFSTLTVSNMSPEDSSIYLCSVEDQVRTEAFFGQGTRLTVV.

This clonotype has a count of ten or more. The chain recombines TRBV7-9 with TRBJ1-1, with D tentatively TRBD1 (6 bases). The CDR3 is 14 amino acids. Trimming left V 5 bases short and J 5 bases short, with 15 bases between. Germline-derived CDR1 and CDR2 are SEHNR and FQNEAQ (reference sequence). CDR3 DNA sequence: TGTGCCAGCAGCGGCCGGGGGCTAGGGACTGAAGCTTTCTTT. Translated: CASSGRGLGTEAFF.

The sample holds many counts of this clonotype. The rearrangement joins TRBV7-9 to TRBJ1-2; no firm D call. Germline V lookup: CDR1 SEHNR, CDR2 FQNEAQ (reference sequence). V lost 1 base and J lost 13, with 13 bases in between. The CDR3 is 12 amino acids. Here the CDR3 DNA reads TGTGCCAGCAGCTTAGTTTTCCCCCACCCCACCTTC. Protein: CASSLVFPHPTF.

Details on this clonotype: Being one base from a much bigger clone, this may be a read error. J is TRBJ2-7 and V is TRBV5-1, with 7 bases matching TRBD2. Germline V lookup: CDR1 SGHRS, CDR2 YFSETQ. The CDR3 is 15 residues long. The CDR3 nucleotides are TGCGTCAGCAGCCAGGTCGGGAGGCTGACCTACGAGCAGTACTTC. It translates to CVSSQVGRLTYEQYF.

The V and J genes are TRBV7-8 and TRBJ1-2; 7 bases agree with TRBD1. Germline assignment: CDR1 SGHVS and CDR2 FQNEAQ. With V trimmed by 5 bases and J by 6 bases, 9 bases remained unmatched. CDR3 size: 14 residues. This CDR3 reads CASSPRGGQHGYTF. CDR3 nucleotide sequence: TGTGCCAGCAGCCCGCGCGGGGGACAGCATGGCTACACCTTC.

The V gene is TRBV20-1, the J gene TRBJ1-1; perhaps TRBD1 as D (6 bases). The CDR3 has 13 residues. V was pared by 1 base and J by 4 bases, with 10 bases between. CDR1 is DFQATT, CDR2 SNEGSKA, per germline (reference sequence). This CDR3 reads CSARGGPGTEAFF. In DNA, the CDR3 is TGCAGTGCTAGAGGGGGGCCGGGCACTGAAGCTTTCTTT.

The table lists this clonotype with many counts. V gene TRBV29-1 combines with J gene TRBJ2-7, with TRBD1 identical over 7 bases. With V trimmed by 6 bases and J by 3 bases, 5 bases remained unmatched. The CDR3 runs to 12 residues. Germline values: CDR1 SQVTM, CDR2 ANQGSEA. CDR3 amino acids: CSVAQGFYEQYF. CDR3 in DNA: TGCAGCGTCGCACAGGGGTTCTACGAGCAGTACTTC.

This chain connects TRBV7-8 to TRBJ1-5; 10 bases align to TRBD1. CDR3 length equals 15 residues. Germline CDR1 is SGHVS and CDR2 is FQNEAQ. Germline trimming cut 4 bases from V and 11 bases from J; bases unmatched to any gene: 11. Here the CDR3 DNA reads TGTGCCAGCAGCTCGGGGACAGGGGATTGGGAGACCCAGCATTTT. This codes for CASSSGTGDWETQHF.

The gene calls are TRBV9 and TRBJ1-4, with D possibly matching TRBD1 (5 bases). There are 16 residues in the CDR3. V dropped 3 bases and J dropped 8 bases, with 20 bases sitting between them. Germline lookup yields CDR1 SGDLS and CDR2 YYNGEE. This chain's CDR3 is CASSERDGALYEKLFF. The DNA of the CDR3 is TGTGCCAGCAGCGAGAGGGACGGGGCGTTGTACGAAAAACTGTTTTTT.

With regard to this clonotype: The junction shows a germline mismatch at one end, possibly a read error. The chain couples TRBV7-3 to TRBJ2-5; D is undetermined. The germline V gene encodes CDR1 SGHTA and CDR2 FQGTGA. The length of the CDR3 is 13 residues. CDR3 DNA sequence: TGCGCCAGCAGCCAAGCCCTTACTGAGACCCAGTACTTC. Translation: CASSQALTETQYF.